The 21 T cell receptor beta chains below all came from one sample that was sequenced in a study of blood T cells in healthy people across ages. With a J-beta primer mix and a sample-barcoded 5' primer, a second PCR ran 7 to 11 cycles. TCRdb reprocessed the 5' RACE reads via MiXCR and lists one record per CDR3 protein. The data hold about 1.1 million distinct CDR3 sequences, with 30% to 40% observed a single time. Input material: blood. These receptors were collected from a man aged 18 to 30 in good health.

This chain joins TRBV10-3 and TRBJ2-5; D is ambiguous. The J call could be wrong; TRBJ2-1 is a better fit for the DNA end. The length of the CDR3 is 17 residues. Germline CDR1 is ENHRY and CDR2 is SYGVKD. The CDR3, as DNA: TGTGCCATCTCCGCGGCCCGCGGAAGGAACTCCCAAGAGACCCAGTTCTTC. It encodes CAISAARGRNSQETQFF.

This clonotype has at least ten counts. The CDR3 is CSVFERPTQYF. The CDR3 DNA is TGCAGCGTTTTCGAGCGCCCTACGCAGTATTTT. The V gene is TRBV29-1, the J gene TRBJ2-3; D not certain. Trimming shortened V by 5 bases and J by 8 bases, and 11 bases separated the two germline ends. The CDR3 totals 11 residues. Per germline, CDR1 SQVTM and CDR2 ANQGSEA.

V gene TRBV10-3 combines with J gene TRBJ1-6; D unresolved. Deletions cut 6 bases from V and 7 bases from J, with 13 bases between. This CDR3 is built from 14 residues. Looked up from germline, CDR1 is ENHRY and CDR2 is SYGVKD. DNA of the CDR3: TGTGCCATCAGCGCGTATAGGGAAAATTCACCCCTCCACTTT. It codes for CAISAYRENSPLHF.

J is TRBJ2-3 and V is TRBV6-5, with D possibly TRBD1 on 6 matching bases. The CDR3 runs 14 residues. V was shortened by 5 bases and J by 2 bases, with 11 bases between the two germline ends. The germline V gene encodes CDR1 MNHEY and CDR2 SVGAGI. CDR3 region: CASSLRQVTDTQYF. The CDR3 DNA reads as TGTGCCAGCAGTCTTAGACAGGTCACAGATACGCAGTATTTT.

V gene TRBV27 combines with J gene TRBJ2-3; perhaps D is TRBD1 or TRBD2 (5 bases each). Germline CDR1 MNHEY, CDR2 SMNVEV (reference sequence). V lost 3 bases to trimming and J lost 5 bases, with 15 bases between them. The CDR3 is 15 amino acids. The CDR3 bases are TGTGCCAGCAGTTTTAACCCGGGACCTAGAGATACGCAGTATTTT. Its translation is CASSFNPGPRDTQYF.

This clonotype came up many times. The gene calls are TRBV4-1 and TRBJ1-2, with D perhaps TRBD1 (5 bases). This CDR3 contains 15 residues. Germline CDR1 MGHRA, CDR2 YSYEKL. Trimming took off 8 bases at V and 0 bases at J, with 16 bases between the two ends. The CDR3 nucleotides are TGCGCCAGCGGACCAACAGAGACAGCTAACTATGGCTACACCTTC. Protein product: CASGPTETANYGYTF.

The genes are TRBV20-1 and TRBJ2-5; 9 bases match TRBD2. Trimming at V came to 6 bases and at J to 2 bases, leaving 13 bases not matched to a gene. Looked up from germline, CDR1 is DFQATT and CDR2 is SNEGSKA (reference sequence). CDR3 length equals 16 residues. The CDR3 bases are TGCAGTGCCACCCAAGGACTAGCGCGGGATCAAGAGACCCAGTACTTC. It translates to CSATQGLARDQETQYF.

The V and J genes are TRBV6-6 and TRBJ1-4; D not certain. The V gene's germline CDR1 is MNHNY and CDR2 SVGAGI (reference sequence). This CDR3 region has 11 residues. V gave up 4 bases and J gave up 11 bases, with 8 bases separating them. This CDR3 is CASSSPGKLFF. CDR3 nucleotide sequence: TGTGCCAGCAGTTCCCCGGGGAAACTGTTTTTT.

The chain's CDR3 is CASSVDASGVTGELFF. DNA of the CDR3: TGTGCCAGCAGCGTAGACGCATCAGGGGTCACCGGGGAGCTGTTTTTT. This sequence joins TRBV9 and TRBJ2-2; D may be TRBD1 (6 bases). Germline-derived CDR1 and CDR2 are SGDLS and YYNGEE. The length of the CDR3 is 16 residues. The V end lost 0 bases, the J end lost 4 bases, and 13 bases lay between the germline ends.

This clonotype was detected only a few times. The J gene is TRBJ1-3, the V gene TRBV9, with 10 bases lining up with TRBD1. CDR1 SGDLS and CDR2 YYNGEE come from the germline V gene. V trimming: 4 bases; J trimming: 3 bases; junction bases outside the gene matches: 7. The CDR3 has 16 amino acids. CDR3 DNA: TGTGCCAGCAGCCCGATTGGGACAGGGGATGGAAACACCATATATTTT. Translation gives CASSPIGTGDGNTIYF.

The chain couples TRBV6-5 to TRBJ2-2; no clear D gene. Trimming stripped 11 bases from V and 7 bases from J, with 11 bases between. The CDR3 loop spans 11 amino acids. Looked up from germline, CDR1 is MNHEY and CDR2 is SVGAGI. As DNA, the CDR3 is TGTGCCGTCCACGGTGGCGGGGAGCTGTTTTTT. Encoded protein: CAVHGGGELFF.

This clonotype was seen more than once but under ten times. The J gene is TRBJ2-4, the V gene TRBV11-2; 9 nucleotides line up with TRBD1. Germline CDR1 SGHAT, CDR2 FQNNGV. The V and J ends lost 4 bases and 6 bases, in that order; junction bases with no gene match: 4. This CDR3 has 14 amino acids. In DNA, the CDR3 is TGTGCCAGCAGCTCCGGGACAGGGAGAAACATTCAGTACTTC. Residues: CASSSGTGRNIQYF. The complete variable domain, with remaining parts taken from reference TRBV11-2 and TRBJ2-4, reads EAGVAQSPRYKIIEKRQSVAFWCNPISGHATLYWYQQILGQGPKLLIQFQNNGVVDDSQLPKDRFSAERLKGVDSTLKIQPAKLEDSAVYLCASSSGTGRNIQYFGAGTRLSVL.

The rearrangement joins TRBV10-3 to TRBJ1-1, with no clear D. The CDR3 loop spans 13 amino acids. Trimming cost V 5 bases and J 1 base, with 8 bases left between them. Germline V CDR1 and CDR2: ENHRY, SYGVKD. CDR3 in amino acids: CAISRETNTEAFF. The CDR3 region has the DNA TGTGCCATCAGTAGGGAGACGAACACTGAAGCTTTCTTT.

This chain uses TRBV29-1 with TRBJ1-2, with unresolved D. CDR1 and CDR2 from the germline V gene are SQVTM and ANQGSEA. V lost 3 bases, J lost 5 bases, and 7 bases lay in between. CDR3 length equals 11 residues. The CDR3 DNA reads as TGCAGCGTTGAGAAGGATTATGGCTACACCTTC. This sequence encodes CSVEKDYGYTF.

This clonotype was counted ten times or more. The DNA of the CDR3 is TGTGCCACCAGTGATTGGGGAACGAGCACAGATACGCAGTATTTT. This gives the protein CATSDWGTSTDTQYF. The chain links TRBV24-1 to TRBJ2-3; D unclear. CDR1 and CDR2 (germline): KGHDR, SFDVKD. The V end was cut by 2 bases, the J end by 0 bases, with 8 bases between. CDR3 length: 15 amino acids.

This clonotype turned up a few times. The rearrangement uses TRBV6-2 or TRBV6-3 and TRBJ1-2; 8 bases fit TRBD1. Losses at the gene ends were 1 base for V and 2 bases for J; bases not matched to a gene: 9. CDR3 size: 17 residues. CDR1 and CDR2 from the germline V gene are MNHEY and SVGEGT. The CDR3 region is CASSYWSGGDKNYGYTF. CDR3 bases: TGTGCCAGCAGTTACTGGTCAGGGGGCGATAAGAACTATGGCTACACCTTC.

The chain recombines TRBV20-1 with TRBJ2-5, with D unresolved. Looked up from germline, CDR1 is DFQATT and CDR2 is SNEGSKA (reference sequence). The CDR3 is made up of 14 amino acids. The ends were cut back, 4 bases at V and 2 bases at J, with 14 bases in the middle. Written as DNA, the CDR3 is TGCAGTGCTACATACCTGGGCCCGCAAGAGACCCAGTACTTC. It translates to CSATYLGPQETQYF.

This clonotype was found a few times. The chain has TRBV14 and TRBJ2-4; D is ambiguous. This CDR3 has 19 amino acids. The germline V gene encodes CDR1 SGHDN and CDR2 FVKESK. With 1 base removed from V and 0 bases from J, the gap between germline ends came to 19 bases. CDR3 residues: CASSQAQFIGVLAKNIQYF. CDR3 bases: TGTGCCAGCAGCCAAGCCCAGTTCATTGGGGTTCTAGCCAAAAACATTCAGTACTTC.

The rearrangement uses TRBV19 and TRBJ2-1; no clear D. The CDR3 has 13 amino acids. Trimming removed 5 bases from V and 7 bases from J, with 12 bases in between. Germline-derived CDR1 and CDR2 are LNHDA and SQIVND (reference sequence). The DNA of the CDR3 is TGTGCCAGTAGTGTCGACAACACGAATGAGCAGTTCTTC. Translated, it gives CASSVDNTNEQFF.

This clonotype was seen more than once but under ten times. This chain uses TRBV4-2 with TRBJ1-5; 7 bases are shared with TRBD1. CDR1 is LGHNA, CDR2 YNFKEQ, per germline. The CDR3 totals 16 residues. V was pared by 3 bases and J by 3 bases, with 8 bases of the junction left unmatched. The CDR3 loop reads CASSHLPGQHNQPQHF. The DNA of the CDR3 is TGTGCCAGCAGCCACTTACCGGGACAGCACAATCAGCCCCAGCATTTT.

The chain is built from TRBV27 and TRBJ2-1; 10 bases map to TRBD1. CDR1 and CDR2 from the germline V gene are MNHEY and SMNVEV (reference sequence). The J segment lost 5 bases and the V segment lost 5 bases, leaving 12 bases of the junction unmatched. The CDR3 runs to 17 residues. Written as DNA, the CDR3 is TGTGCCAGCAGTCCCTGGGGGGGACAGGGGCGAAACAATGAGCAGTTCTTC. Its protein product is CASSPWGGQGRNNEQFF.